This TCR beta chain was observed in a study of T cells after yellow fever vaccination (dated by TCRdb to the late 2010s). Regarding the complete study: The SMART-Seq v4 Ultra Low Input RNA kit was used to prepare libraries from fractions with low cell numbers. To follow T-cell clones before and after both primary and booster YFV17D yellow fever vaccination, bulk TCR alpha and beta repertoires underwent longitudinal sequencing. Two healthy male donors, one aged 18 to 29 and one aged 30 to 40 years, were included in the cohort. Blood was collected at multiple timepoints before and after primary and secondary immunization, and bulk PBMC replicates and cell subsets were isolated.

TCR cDNA was synthesized by 5'RACE template switching, which introduced a universal primer site and unique molecular identifiers. Priming of cDNA synthesis was performed from both the TCR alpha and TCR beta constant segments. Library amplification used two PCR steps, and the second PCR step added sample barcodes and sequencing adapters. Libraries were sequenced on Illumina HiSeq 2500 (2x100 bp) or NovaSeq (2x150 bp). Per the authors' processing: Reads were demultiplexed and collapsed into UMI consensus sequences with MIGEC, and V(D)J alignment was performed with MiXCR. Vaccine-responding clonotypes were identified with edgeR using replicate PBMC samples, with FDR below 0.01 and a log2 fold change above 5 up to day 15 being required. CD4 or CD8 identity was assigned to each bulk clonotype according to whether the clonotype was present at higher abundance in the sequenced CD4 repertoire or the sequenced CD8 repertoire. The public reads were run again by TCRdb, first through fastp at Q25 and then through MiXCR, and only productive beta chains were kept. Entries that share a CDR3 protein sequence are merged under the most common genes and DNA. The V and J calls were determined by TCRdb, not by the authors. Within this sample are roughly 120,000 distinct CDR3 sequences, with more than 6.5% of them counted one time only. The ten largest clones represent 2% to 3% of the sample.

Many counts were recorded for this clonotype. Its specific antigen is unknown. There are no base qualities to consult, and no much larger clone falls within one base. Reading the label with the study, this specimen's treatment or condition is: live attenuated yellow fever vaccine strain. A standard Ficoll-Paque protocol was used to isolate PBMCs from peripheral blood. Dynabeads CD4 and CD8 positive selection kits were used to isolate the CD4 and CD8 T-cell fractions. RNA was extracted with TriZol from bulk PBMCs, CD4 and CD8 fractions, and dextramer-positive and dextramer-negative fractions. CDR1 and CDR2 are read off the germline V gene (reference sequence) as LGHDT and YNNKEL. The cysteine opens and the phenylalanine closes a CDR3 of 13 amino acids. Of the read, only the CDR3 DNA is kept; its 39 bases are in frame from base 1. The junction shows trimming of 1 base on V and 7 bases on J, plus 8 bases between the germline ends.

What the research found in general, with its limitations: The secondary T-cell response was weaker than the primary response but faster, peaking on day 5 instead of day 15. Only a couple of donors were included in the study, so the extent to which the findings can be generalized is limited. After the booster, most of the clones that had expanded following primary vaccination were detected again (roughly 96% of CD4 and more than 85% of CD8), which suggests that memory was broadly maintained. Because abundant contaminating clonotypes from the bulk population could be contained in FACS-sorted repertoires, computational filtering was required. A small share of clonotypes was detected in both CD4 and CD8 compartments, with the overlap likely arising from convergent recombination.

Recombination connected TRBV3-1 to TRBJ2-1, and possibly TRBD1, on 6 matching bases. Sample: CD4+ T cells sorted from PBMCs, taken more than 8 days after the first yellow fever vaccination. The TCR originated in a man aged 18 to 30 who received the YFV17D yellow fever vaccine. The DNA is TGTGCCAGCAGCCAAGGAAGGGGGAATGAGCAGTTCTTC. This encodes CASSQGRGNEQFF.